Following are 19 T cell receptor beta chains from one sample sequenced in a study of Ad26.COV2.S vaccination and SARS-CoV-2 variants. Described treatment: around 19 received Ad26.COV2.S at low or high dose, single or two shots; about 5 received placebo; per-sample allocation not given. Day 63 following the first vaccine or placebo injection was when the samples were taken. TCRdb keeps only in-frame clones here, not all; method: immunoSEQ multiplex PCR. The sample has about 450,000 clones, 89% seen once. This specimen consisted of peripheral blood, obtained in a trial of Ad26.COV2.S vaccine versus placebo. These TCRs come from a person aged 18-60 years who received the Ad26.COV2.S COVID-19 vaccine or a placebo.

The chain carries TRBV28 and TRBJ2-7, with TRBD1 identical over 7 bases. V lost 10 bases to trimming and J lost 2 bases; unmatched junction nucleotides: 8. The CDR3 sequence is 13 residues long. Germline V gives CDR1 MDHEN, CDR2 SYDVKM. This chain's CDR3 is CATNVGQAYEQYF. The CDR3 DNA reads TGTGCCACCAATGTTGGACAGGCCTACGAGCAGTACTTC.

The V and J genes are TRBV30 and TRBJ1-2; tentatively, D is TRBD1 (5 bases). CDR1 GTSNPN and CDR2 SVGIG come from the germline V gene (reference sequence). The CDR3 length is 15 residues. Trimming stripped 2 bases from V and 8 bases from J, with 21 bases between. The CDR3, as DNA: TGTGCCTGGAGTCCCTCGGACAAATTCGGCGTAGGCTACACCTTC. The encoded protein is CAWSPSDKFGVGYTF.

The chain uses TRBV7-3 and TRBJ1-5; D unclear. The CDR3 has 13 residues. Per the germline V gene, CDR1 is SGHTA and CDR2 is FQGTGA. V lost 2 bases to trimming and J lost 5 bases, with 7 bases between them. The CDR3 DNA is TGTGCCAGCAGCTTAGGCAGTCATCAGCCCCAGCATTTT. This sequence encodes CASSLGSHQPQHF.

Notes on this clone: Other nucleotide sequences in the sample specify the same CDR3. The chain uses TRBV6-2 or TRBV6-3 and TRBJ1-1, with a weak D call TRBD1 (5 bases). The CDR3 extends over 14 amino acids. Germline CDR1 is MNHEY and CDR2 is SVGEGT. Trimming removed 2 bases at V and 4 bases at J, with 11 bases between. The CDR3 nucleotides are TGTGCCAGCAGTTACCGGGGGGGGAGCACTGAAGCTTTCTTT. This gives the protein CASSYRGGSTEAFF.

Here the CDR3 reads CASSPMGRNQPQHF. CDR3 coding DNA: TGTGCCAGCTCTCCGATGGGTCGCAATCAGCCCCAGCATTTT. V is TRBV27 and J is TRBJ1-5; D gene uncertain. There are 14 residues in the CDR3. Between the trimmed V and J ends, which lost 8 bases and 2 bases, there was a span of 13 bases. Per germline, CDR1 MNHEY and CDR2 SMNVEV (reference sequence).

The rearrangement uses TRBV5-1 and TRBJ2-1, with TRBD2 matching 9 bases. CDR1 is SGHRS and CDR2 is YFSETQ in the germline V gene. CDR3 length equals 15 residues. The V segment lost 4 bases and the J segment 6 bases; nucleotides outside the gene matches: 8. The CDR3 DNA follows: TGCGCCAGCAGCCCGACCGGGACTAGCCTCAATGAGCAGTTCTTC. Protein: CASSPTGTSLNEQFF.

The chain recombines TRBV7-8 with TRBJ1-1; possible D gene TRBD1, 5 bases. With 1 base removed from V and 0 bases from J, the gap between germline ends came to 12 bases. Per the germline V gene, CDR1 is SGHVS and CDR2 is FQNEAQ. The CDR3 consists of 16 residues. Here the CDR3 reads CASSLGGGTVNTEAFF. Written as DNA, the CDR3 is TGTGCCAGCAGCTTAGGGGGCGGGACGGTGAACACTGAAGCTTTCTTT.

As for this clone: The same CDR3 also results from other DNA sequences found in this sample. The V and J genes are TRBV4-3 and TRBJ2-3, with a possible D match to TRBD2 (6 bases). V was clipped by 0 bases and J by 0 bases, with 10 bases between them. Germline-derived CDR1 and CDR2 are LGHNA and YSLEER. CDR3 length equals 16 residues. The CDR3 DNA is TGCGCCAGCAGCCAAGATCTGGGACTTAGCACAGATACGCAGTATTTT. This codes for CASSQDLGLSTDTQYF.

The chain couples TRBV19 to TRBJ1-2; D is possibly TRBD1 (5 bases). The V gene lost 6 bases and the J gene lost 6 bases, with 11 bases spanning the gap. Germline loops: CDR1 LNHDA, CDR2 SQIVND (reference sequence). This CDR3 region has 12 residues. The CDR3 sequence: CASSTRGNGYTF. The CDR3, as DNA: TGTGCCAGTAGCACTAGGGGAAATGGCTACACCTTC.

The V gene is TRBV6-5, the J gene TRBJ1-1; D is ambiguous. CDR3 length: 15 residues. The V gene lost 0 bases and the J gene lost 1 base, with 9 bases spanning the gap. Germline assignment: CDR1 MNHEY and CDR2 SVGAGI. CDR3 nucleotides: TGTGCCAGCAGTTACTCGAGTCGGCCGAACACTGAAGCTTTCTTT. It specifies CASSYSSRPNTEAFF.

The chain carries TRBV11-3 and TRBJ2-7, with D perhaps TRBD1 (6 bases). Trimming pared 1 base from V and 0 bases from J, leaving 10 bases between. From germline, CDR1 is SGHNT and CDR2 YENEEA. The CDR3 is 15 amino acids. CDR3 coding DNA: TGTGCCAGCAGCTTAGGAGGGGGAGCCTCCTACGAGCAGTACGTC. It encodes CASSLGGGASYEQYV.

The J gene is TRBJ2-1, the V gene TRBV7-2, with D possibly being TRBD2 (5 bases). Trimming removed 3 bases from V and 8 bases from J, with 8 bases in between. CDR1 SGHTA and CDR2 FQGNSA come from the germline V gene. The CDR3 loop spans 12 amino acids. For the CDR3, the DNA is TGTGCCAGCAGCTTTACTAGGGATGAGCAGTTCTTC. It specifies CASSFTRDEQFF.

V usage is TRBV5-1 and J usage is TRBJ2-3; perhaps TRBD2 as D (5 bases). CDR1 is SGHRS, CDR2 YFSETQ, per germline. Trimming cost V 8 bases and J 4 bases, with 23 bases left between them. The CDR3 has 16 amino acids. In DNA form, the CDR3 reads TGCGCCAGTTCCCAACCCCCTAGCCCCCCGGCAGATACGCAGTATTTT. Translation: CASSQPPSPPADTQYF.

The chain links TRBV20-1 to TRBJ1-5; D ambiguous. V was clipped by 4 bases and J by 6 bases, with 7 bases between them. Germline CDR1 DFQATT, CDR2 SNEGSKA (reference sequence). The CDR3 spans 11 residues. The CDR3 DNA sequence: TGCAGTGCTACGGAAGGTCAGCCCCAGCATTTT. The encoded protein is CSATEGQPQHF.

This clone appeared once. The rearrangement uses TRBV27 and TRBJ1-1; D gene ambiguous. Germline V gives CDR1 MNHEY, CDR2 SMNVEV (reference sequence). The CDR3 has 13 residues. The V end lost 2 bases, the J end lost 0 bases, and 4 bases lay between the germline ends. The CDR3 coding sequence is TGTGCCAGCAGTTTACTACTGAACACTGAAGCTTTCTTT. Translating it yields CASSLLLNTEAFF.

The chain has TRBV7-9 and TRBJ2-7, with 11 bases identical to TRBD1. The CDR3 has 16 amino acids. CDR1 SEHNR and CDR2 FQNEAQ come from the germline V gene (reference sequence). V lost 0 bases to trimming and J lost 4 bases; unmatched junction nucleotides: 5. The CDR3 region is CASSLARTGGRYEQYF. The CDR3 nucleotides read TGTGCCAGCAGCTTAGCGAGGACAGGGGGCAGGTACGAGCAGTACTTC.

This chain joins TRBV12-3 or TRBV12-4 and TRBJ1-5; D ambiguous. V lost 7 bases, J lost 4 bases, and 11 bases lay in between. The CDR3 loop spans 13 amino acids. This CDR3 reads CASTTDGNQPQHF. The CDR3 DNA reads TGTGCCAGCACTACCGATGGGAATCAGCCCCAGCATTTT.

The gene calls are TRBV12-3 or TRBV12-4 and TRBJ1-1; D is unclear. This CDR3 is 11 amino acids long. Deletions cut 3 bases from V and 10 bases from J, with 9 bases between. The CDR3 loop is CASSLFRGAFF. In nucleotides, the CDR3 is TGTGCCAGCAGTTTGTTCCGTGGAGCTTTCTTT.

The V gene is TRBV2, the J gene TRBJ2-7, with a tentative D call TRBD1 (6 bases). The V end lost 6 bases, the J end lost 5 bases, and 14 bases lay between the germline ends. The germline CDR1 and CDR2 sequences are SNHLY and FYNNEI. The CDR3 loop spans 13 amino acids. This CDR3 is CASSPNNRDEQYF. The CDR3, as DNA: TGTGCCAGCAGCCCCAATAACAGGGACGAGCAGTACTTC.